These T cell receptor beta chains were read from a single sample in a study of cytomegalovirus exposure and HLA in healthy donors. Assay: immunoSEQ multiplex PCR; the TCRdb copy retains only in-frame clones and omits some. The sample holds a few hundred thousand clones, approximately 90% seen once. The sequenced material came from PBMCs. Source of these receptors: a woman between 18 and 29 years old in good health and CMV-seronegative. The CDR3 runs from the conserved cysteine through the conserved F or W.

j_call v_call cdr3_aa
TRBJ1-5 TRBV6-4 CASSDIGGWPQHF
TRBJ2-1 TRBV7-2 CASSLRSGGARNEQFF
TRBJ2-7 TRBV7-3 CASSKGAGSYEQYF
TRBJ2-1 TRBV19 CARRAGGPNEQFF
TRBJ2-4 TRBV30 CALEIGGVKNIQYF
TRBJ1-3 TRBV18 CASSSDLSGNTIYF
TRBJ1-5 TRBV6-5 CASSYVQGQPQHF
TRBJ1-5 TRBV10-3 CATWQGDDGQPQHF
TRBJ2-4 TRBV4-1 CASSPGLAGGRAKNIQYF
TRBJ2-5 TRBV5-4 CASSVALAVGAETQYF
TRBJ2-1 TRBV6-5 CASSYSGGILGNEQFF
TRBJ2-2 TRBV6-5 CASRTGGDGELFF
TRBJ1-5 TRBV2 CASSEGHNSNQPQHF
TRBJ1-3 TRBV27 CASSSAGGQGRNTIYF
TRBJ2-1 TRBV11-2 CASTRLAGYNEQFF
TRBJ2-5 TRBV9 CASSVWGSGGEETQYF
TRBJ2-2 TRBV10-1 CASSDSGARGTGELFF
TRBJ2-7 TRBV5-6 CASSSKNRGAYEQYF
TRBJ1-2 TRBV4-1 CASSQGIGGGYTF
TRBJ2-7 TRBV6-1 CASRGQGYEQYF
TRBJ1-5 TRBV9 CASSVGTGNQPQHF
TRBJ1-2 TRBV29-1 CSVLDNYGYTF
TRBJ1-2 TRBV27 CASSLMRGTDYTF
TRBJ1-4 TRBV30 CAWSTLRSSNEKLFF
TRBJ1-2 TRBV2 CASSARTGLYTF
TRBJ1-1 TRBV27 CASSLSQGEVNTEAFF
TRBJ2-1 TRBV5-6 CASSAGLARLNEQFF
TRBJ2-2 TRBV9 CASSAPGTSGSGELFF
TRBJ2-1 TRBV4-3 CASSQGRGGNNEQFF
TRBJ1-6 TRBV4-1 CASSQVGTGVNSPLHF
TRBJ2-1 TRBV5-1 CASSLYSGSYNEQFF
TRBJ2-1 TRBV6-6 CASSYSSASEDNEQFF
TRBJ1-2 TRBV7-2 CASSPSGAYSNYGYTF
TRBJ2-7 TRBV29-1 CSVEEATGRYEQYF
TRBJ2-3 TRBV6-1 CAGETSSTDTQYF
TRBJ2-5 TRBV7-8 CASSLVDRPEETQYF
TRBJ2-3 TRBV4-3 CASSPEEVGDTQYF
TRBJ1-2 TRBV7-9 CASSAEGGFYGYTF
TRBJ2-7 TRBV5-1 CASSLAGRDYEQYF
TRBJ2-7 TRBV27 CASSFVGRGYEQYF
TRBJ1-2 TRBV6-1 CASSELDRDYGYTF
TRBJ2-5 TRBV6-1 CASSEVRGETQYF
. TRBV14 CASSRFHGTGSHEQYF
TRBJ1-3 TRBV13 CASSLTDVPSGNTIYF
TRBJ2-7 TRBV28 CASSLGSRTLFYEQYF
TRBJ2-3 TRBV5-1 CASSIQGTGGGTDTQYF
TRBJ2-7 TRBV15 CATRRNTGLYEQYF
TRBJ1-2 TRBV6-1 CASSIDRVSNYGYTF
TRBJ1-1 TRBV6-6 CASSRDRSSEAFF
TRBJ2-1 TRBV7-2 CASSLVSGSNNEQFF
TRBJ2-3 TRBV30 CAWSVWGMGTDTQYF
TRBJ2-3 TRBV6-1 CASSDGLASTDTQYF
TRBJ2-7 TRBV5-6 CASSWVRISSYEQYF
TRBJ1-1 TRBV10-3 CAIRGTGWAEAFF
TRBJ2-3 TRBV30 CAWSGDRADTQYF